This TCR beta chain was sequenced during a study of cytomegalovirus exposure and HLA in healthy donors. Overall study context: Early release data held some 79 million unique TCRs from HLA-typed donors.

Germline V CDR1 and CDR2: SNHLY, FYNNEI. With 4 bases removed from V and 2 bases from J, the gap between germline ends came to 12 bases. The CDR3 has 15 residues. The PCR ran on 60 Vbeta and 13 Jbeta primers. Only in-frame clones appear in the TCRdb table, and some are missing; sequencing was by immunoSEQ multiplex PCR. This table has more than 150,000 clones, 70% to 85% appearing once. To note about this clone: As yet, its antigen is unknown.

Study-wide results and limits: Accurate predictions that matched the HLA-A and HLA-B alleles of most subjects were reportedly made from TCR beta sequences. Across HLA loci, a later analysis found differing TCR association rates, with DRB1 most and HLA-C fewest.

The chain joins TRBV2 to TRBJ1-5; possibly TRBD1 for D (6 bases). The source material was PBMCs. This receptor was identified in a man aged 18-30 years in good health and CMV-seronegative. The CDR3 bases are TGTGCCAGCAGTGCGGACAGTTTGGGCAATCAGCCCCAGCATTTT. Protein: CASSADSLGNQPQHF.